The present T cell receptor beta chain was sequenced within a study of post-analysis software for immune sequencing data. Findings of the study overall: Relative to controls, patients had about five TRBV segments at higher frequency, with TRBV5-6, TRBV5-1 and TRBV20-1 among these.

This CDR3 spans 15 amino acids. Germline CDR1 and CDR2: SGHTA and FQGNSA. The V and J ends lost 4 bases and 6 bases, in that order; junction bases with no gene match: 4. The sample holds many counts of this clonotype. As yet, its antigen is unknown. Unique molecular identifiers were carried by the TCR beta cDNA libraries. Each CDR3 protein gets one entry after TCRdb re-called the PCR reads with MiXCR. Of roughly 800,000 distinct CDR3 sequences listed, 30% were seen once; the top ten hold around 0.6%. The sequence was collected from a girl aged 10-17 years with multiple sclerosis. This sequence joins TRBV7-2 and TRBJ1-5; TRBD1 aligns across 12 bases. The sample taken for sequencing was blood. The CDR3 reads CASSSGQGAGQPQHF. The CDR3 DNA is TGTGCCAGCAGCTCGGGACAGGGGGCTGGTCAGCCCCAGCATTTT.